These T cell receptor beta chains were read from a single sample in a study of blood T cell repertoires in COVID-19. Produced via immunoSEQ multiplex PCR; TCRdb's table is partial and in-frame only. The sample consists of 150,000 to 180,000 clones, roughly 72% of them appearing once. The sequenced material came from peripheral blood. All receptors derive from a woman over 75 with acute or convalescent COVID-19. Each CDR3 is given with its conserved first and last residue. The order of the fields is D gene, clone size, J gene, V gene, CDR3 DNA, CDR3 protein. A D gene is named only where the DNA matches it firmly. Where a row states a size, it is once, few, many or the class of an expanded clone; other rows omit it.

>TRBD2|once|TRBJ2-1|TRBV4-2
TGTGCCAGCAGCCGCACAGGGGCGGGAGGGGACAATGAGCAGTTCTTC
CASSRTGAGGDNEQFF
>TRBD1|.|TRBJ2-7|TRBV6-5
TGTGCCAGCAGTTACTCGGGGGACAGGGGGCCCTACGAGCAGTACTTC
CASSYSGDRGPYEQYF
>TRBD2|few|TRBJ2-3|TRBV6-5
TGTGCCAGCAGTATCCGGGAGGGCACAGATACGCAGTATTTT
CASSIREGTDTQYF
>.|.|TRBJ1-1|TRBV5-1
TGCGCCAGCAGCTTGGCCTTCCGCAGTGAAGCTTTCTTT
CASSLAFRSEAFF
>.|.|TRBJ1-3|TRBV18
TGTGCCAGCTCACCTCTGACAGGACCCTACTCTGGAAACACCATATATTTT
CASSPLTGPYSGNTIYF
>TRBD1|.|TRBJ1-3|TRBV9
TGTGCCAGCAGCTTCCGTGGACAGGACTCTGGAAACACCATATATTTT
CASSFRGQDSGNTIYF
>.|once|TRBJ2-1|TRBV9
TGTGCCAGCAGCCTTGGACGGGACTACAATGAGCAGTTCTTC
CASSLGRDYNEQFF
>TRBD1|.|TRBJ2-2|TRBV24-1
TGTGCCACCAGTAAAGGGACAGACACCGGGGAGCTGTTTTTT
CATSKGTDTGELFF
>TRBD2|once|TRBJ2-3|TRBV30
TGTGCCGGACGAACTAGCGGGGGCGCAGATACGCAGTATTTT
CAGRTSGGADTQYF
>TRBD2|.|TRBJ2-3|TRBV7-2
TGTGCCAGCAGCTTAGCCGGGGGGTTCACAGATACGCAGTATTTT
CASSLAGGFTDTQYF
>TRBD2|once|TRBJ2-2|TRBV6-1
TGTGCCAGCGTGTGGACTAGCATTTCGGGGGAGCTGTTTTTT
CASVWTSISGELFF
>.|.|TRBJ1-4|TRBV20-1
TGCAGTGCACCACAGGGCTTCAAACTGTTTTTT
CSAPQGFKLFF
>TRBD2|.|TRBJ2-7|TRBV19
TGTGCCAGTAGTATCAGACTAGCGGGAGGCTACGAGCAGTACTTC
CASSIRLAGGYEQYF
>TRBD2|.|TRBJ2-1|TRBV6-2/TRBV6-3
TGTGCCAGCAGTTACGTGGTAGCGGGAGCGCGGGAGCAGTTCTTC
CASSYVVAGAREQFF
>TRBD1|few|TRBJ1-6|TRBV12-5
TGTGCTAGTGGCCCCGACAGGGGCTGGTCACCCCTCCACTTT
CASGPDRGWSPLHF
>.|.|TRBJ1-4|TRBV6-5
TGTGCCAGCAGATTCTTATGGGACAAGGATGAAAAACTGTTTTTT
CASRFLWDKDEKLFF
>TRBD1|.|TRBJ1-2|TRBV27
TGTGCCAGCAGTTCCAGACAGGGGGCGCGTCTCAACTATGGCTACACCTTC
CASSSRQGARLNYGYTF
>.|.|TRBJ1-1|TRBV12-3/TRBV12-4
TGTGCCAGCAGCCCGACCGGGGACACTGAAGCTTTCTTT
CASSPTGDTEAFF
>TRBD1|.|TRBJ1-2|TRBV5-1
TGCGCCAGCAGTATCGCCCCGGGACAGACTCAGGGCTACACCTTC
CASSIAPGQTQGYTF
>TRBD1|.|TRBJ1-1|TRBV2
TGTGCCAGCAGAGAGGACAGGGAACCAGGGGAAGCTTTCTTT
CASREDREPGEAFF
>TRBD1|few|TRBJ2-2|TRBV30
TGTGCCTGGGTTCAGGGGGCTTTTGAGAGCACCGGGGAGCTGTTTTTT
CAWVQGAFESTGELFF
>TRBD1|.|TRBJ1-4|TRBV6-2/TRBV6-3
TGTGCCAGCAGTTACGGGCAGGGGGGTGGAAAACTGTTTTTT
CASSYGQGGGKLFF
>.|.|TRBJ1-4|TRBV10-3
TGTGCCATCAGTGAGTTCGGCGGGGGGCTGACCGAAAAACTGTTTTTT
CAISEFGGGLTEKLFF
>TRBD1|.|TRBJ1-2|TRBV5-6
TGTGCCAGCACCCGACAGGGTGGCTACACCTTC
CASTRQGGYTF
>.|.|TRBJ1-1|TRBV7-9
TGTGCCAGCAGCTCACTCCAGGGGAACACTGAAGCTTTCTTT
CASSSLQGNTEAFF
>TRBD2|.|TRBJ2-2|TRBV19
TGTGCCAGTAGTATAGATTACCCGGGACTAGATGTTACCGGGGAGCTGTTTTTT
CASSIDYPGLDVTGELFF
>TRBD1|.|TRBJ2-7|TRBV9
TGTGCCAGCAGCGTAGGGCTGGGACAGGGTTATGAGCAGTACTTC
CASSVGLGQGYEQYF
>TRBD1|.|TRBJ1-2|TRBV6-6
TGTGCCAGCAGTTCTGAGGGGGCGAGGTATGGCTACACCTTC
CASSSEGARYGYTF
>.|.|TRBJ1-1|TRBV15
TGTGCCACCAGCTCTCGCAGGGGTTTGGGGACTGAAGCTTTCTTT
CATSSRRGLGTEAFF
>.|.|TRBJ2-1|TRBV7-3
TGTGCCAGCAGCTTACAACCGGGACTGGCCTACAATGAGCAGTTCTTC
CASSLQPGLAYNEQFF
>TRBD2|.|TRBJ2-3|TRBV11-2
TGTGCCAGCAGCGGGACTAGCGGGAGCGTGGATACGCAGTATTTT
CASSGTSGSVDTQYF
>.|.|TRBJ2-5|TRBV5-1
TGCGCCAGCAGCTTGGCGGCTGGAGGGGCTCAAGAGACCCAGTACTTC
CASSLAAGGAQETQYF
>TRBD1|.|TRBJ1-4|TRBV6-5
TGTGCCAGCAGTAGTGGGGACAGTCTTAATGAAAAACTGTTTTTT
CASSSGDSLNEKLFF
>.|few|TRBJ2-2|TRBV9
TGTGCCAGCAGCCATGGGGGCCTCAGTGGAGGGGAGCTGTTTTTT
CASSHGGLSGGELFF
>TRBD1|once|TRBJ2-3|TRBV3-1/TRBV3-2
TGTGCCAGCAGCCAAGGTGGGATGGGACAGACCTCGCGGGCCACAGATACGCAGTATTTT
CASSQGGMGQTSRATDTQYF
>.|.|TRBJ1-5|TRBV5-5
TGTGCCAGCAGCTTGGACCCCTATAGCAATCAGCCCCAGCATTTT
CASSLDPYSNQPQHF
>TRBD1|.|TRBJ2-3|TRBV24-1
TGTGCCACCAGTGATTCGGCCAGGGGGCACACAGATACGCAGTATTTT
CATSDSARGHTDTQYF
>.|once|TRBJ2-7|TRBV4-2
TGTGCCAGCAGCCAAAACTCATACGAGCAGTACTTC
CASSQNSYEQYF
>.|once|TRBJ2-2|TRBV5-1
TGCGCCAGCGGACTTGCTACGAACACCGGGGAGCTGTTTTTT
CASGLATNTGELFF
>.|.|TRBJ1-4|TRBV21-1
TGTGCCAGCAGCAACGGGGACAGACCAGACGGAAAACTGTTTTTT
CASSNGDRPDGKLFF
>TRBD1|.|TRBJ2-5|TRBV11-2
TGTGCCAGCAGCTTAGGACAGGGGTTTCAAGAGACCCAGTACTTC
CASSLGQGFQETQYF
>TRBD1|.|TRBJ1-5|TRBV5-1
TGCGCCAGCAGCTTGGCAGGGGGCTTGAACCAGCCCCAGCATTTT
CASSLAGGLNQPQHF
>TRBD1|few|TRBJ1-1|TRBV10-3
TGTGCCACCACGACGGGACAGGGGGCTGAAGCTTTCTTT
CATTTGQGAEAFF
>.|.|TRBJ2-1|TRBV2
TGTGCCAGCAGGGAGATGTCTGCCGGCCACAATGAGCAGTTCTTC
CASREMSAGHNEQFF
>TRBD2|.|TRBJ2-3|TRBV11-2
TGTGCCAGCAGCCAGACTAGCGGCGGTGCAGATACGCAGTATTTT
CASSQTSGGADTQYF
>TRBD2|.|TRBJ2-5|TRBV18
TGTGCCAGCTCACCCCGGACTAGCGGGACGATGGCGGTCGAGACCCAGTACTTC
CASSPRTSGTMAVETQYF
>.|.|TRBJ1-1|TRBV14
TGTGCCAGCAGCACGTTGGGAGGGGACACTGAAGCTTTCTTT
CASSTLGGDTEAFF
>.|.|TRBJ2-6|TRBV21-1
TGTGCCAGCAGCAAAGGAGGTGTCAGGGCCCTCTCTGGGGCCAACGTCCTGACTTTC
CASSKGGVRALSGANVLTF
>TRBD1|.|TRBJ1-1|TRBV6-5
TGTGCCAGCAGGGCCGACAGGGGTATTGGTGAAGCTTTCTTT
CASRADRGIGEAFF
>.|few|TRBJ2-7|TRBV14
TGTGCCAGCAGCCCCTTACAGGGATACGAGCAGTACTTC
CASSPLQGYEQYF
>TRBD1|.|TRBJ1-5|TRBV6-5
TGTGCCAGCAGTTACAGAGGGGGCATGAAGCCCCAGCATTTT
CASSYRGGMKPQHF
>TRBD1|.|TRBJ2-1|TRBV18
TGTGCCAGCTCACCACCTGGGACAGGGGGTGCCTATGAGCAGTTCTTC
CASSPPGTGGAYEQFF
>TRBD2|once|TRBJ2-1|TRBV27
TGTGCCAGCAGCGCCGGGACTAGCCTGTACAATGAGCAGTTCTTC
CASSAGTSLYNEQFF